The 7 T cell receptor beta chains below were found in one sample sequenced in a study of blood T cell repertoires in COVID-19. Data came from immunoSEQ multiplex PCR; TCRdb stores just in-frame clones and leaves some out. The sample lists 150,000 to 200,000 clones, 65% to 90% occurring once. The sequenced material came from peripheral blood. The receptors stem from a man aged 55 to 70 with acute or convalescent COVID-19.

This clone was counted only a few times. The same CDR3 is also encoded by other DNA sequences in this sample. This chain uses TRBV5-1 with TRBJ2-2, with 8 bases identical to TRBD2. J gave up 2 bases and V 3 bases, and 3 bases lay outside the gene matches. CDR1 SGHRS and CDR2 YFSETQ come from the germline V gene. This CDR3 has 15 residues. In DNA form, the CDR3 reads TGCGCCAGCAGCTCGAGCGGGAGTAACACCGGGGAGCTGTTTTTT. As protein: CASSSSGSNTGELFF.

The CDR3, as DNA: TGCGCCAGCAGCTTGGGGGCCCAAAGCTCCTACAATGAGCAGTTCTTC. This encodes CASSLGAQSSYNEQFF. The V call is TRBV5-1, the J call TRBJ2-1; no definite D call. This CDR3 region has 16 residues. Germline CDR1 and CDR2: SGHRS and YFSETQ. Trimming took off 0 bases at V and 0 bases at J, with 10 bases between the two ends.

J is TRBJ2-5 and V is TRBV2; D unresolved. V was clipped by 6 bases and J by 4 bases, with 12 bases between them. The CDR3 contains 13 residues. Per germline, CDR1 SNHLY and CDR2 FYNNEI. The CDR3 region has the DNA TGTGCCAGCAGCTTTAGAGCTGGAGAGACCCAGTACTTC. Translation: CASSFRAGETQYF.

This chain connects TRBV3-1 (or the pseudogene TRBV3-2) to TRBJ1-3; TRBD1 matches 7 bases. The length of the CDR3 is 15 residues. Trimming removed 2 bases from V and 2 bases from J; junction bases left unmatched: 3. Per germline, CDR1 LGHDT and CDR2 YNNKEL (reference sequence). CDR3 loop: CASSQQQGTGNTIYF. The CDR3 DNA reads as TGTGCCAGCAGCCAACAACAGGGGACTGGAAACACCATATATTTT.

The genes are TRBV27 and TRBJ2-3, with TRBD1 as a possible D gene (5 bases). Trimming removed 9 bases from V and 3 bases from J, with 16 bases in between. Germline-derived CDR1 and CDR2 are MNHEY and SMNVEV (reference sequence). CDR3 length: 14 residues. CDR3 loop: CASHDRRGTDTQYF. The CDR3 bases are TGTGCCAGTCACGACAGAAGGGGAACAGATACGCAGTATTTT.

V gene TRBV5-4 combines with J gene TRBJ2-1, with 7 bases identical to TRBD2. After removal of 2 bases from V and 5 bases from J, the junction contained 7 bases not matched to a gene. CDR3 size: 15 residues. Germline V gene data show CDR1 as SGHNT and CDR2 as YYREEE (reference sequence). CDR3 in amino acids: CASSFRLAADNEQFF. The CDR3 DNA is TGTGCCAGCAGCTTCCGGCTAGCGGCCGACAATGAGCAGTTCTTC. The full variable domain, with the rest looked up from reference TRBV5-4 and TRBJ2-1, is ETGVTQSPTHLIKTRGQQVTLRCSSQSGHNTVSWYQQALGQGPQFIFQYYREEENGRGNFPPRFSGLQFPNYSSELNVNALELDDSALYLCASSFRLAADNEQFFGPGTRLTVL.

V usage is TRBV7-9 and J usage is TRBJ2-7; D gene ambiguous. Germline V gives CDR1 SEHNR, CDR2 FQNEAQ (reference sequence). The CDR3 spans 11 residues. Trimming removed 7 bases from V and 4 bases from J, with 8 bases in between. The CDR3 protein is CASTSGYEQYF. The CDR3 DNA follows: TGTGCCAGCACCTCAGGTTACGAGCAGTACTTC.